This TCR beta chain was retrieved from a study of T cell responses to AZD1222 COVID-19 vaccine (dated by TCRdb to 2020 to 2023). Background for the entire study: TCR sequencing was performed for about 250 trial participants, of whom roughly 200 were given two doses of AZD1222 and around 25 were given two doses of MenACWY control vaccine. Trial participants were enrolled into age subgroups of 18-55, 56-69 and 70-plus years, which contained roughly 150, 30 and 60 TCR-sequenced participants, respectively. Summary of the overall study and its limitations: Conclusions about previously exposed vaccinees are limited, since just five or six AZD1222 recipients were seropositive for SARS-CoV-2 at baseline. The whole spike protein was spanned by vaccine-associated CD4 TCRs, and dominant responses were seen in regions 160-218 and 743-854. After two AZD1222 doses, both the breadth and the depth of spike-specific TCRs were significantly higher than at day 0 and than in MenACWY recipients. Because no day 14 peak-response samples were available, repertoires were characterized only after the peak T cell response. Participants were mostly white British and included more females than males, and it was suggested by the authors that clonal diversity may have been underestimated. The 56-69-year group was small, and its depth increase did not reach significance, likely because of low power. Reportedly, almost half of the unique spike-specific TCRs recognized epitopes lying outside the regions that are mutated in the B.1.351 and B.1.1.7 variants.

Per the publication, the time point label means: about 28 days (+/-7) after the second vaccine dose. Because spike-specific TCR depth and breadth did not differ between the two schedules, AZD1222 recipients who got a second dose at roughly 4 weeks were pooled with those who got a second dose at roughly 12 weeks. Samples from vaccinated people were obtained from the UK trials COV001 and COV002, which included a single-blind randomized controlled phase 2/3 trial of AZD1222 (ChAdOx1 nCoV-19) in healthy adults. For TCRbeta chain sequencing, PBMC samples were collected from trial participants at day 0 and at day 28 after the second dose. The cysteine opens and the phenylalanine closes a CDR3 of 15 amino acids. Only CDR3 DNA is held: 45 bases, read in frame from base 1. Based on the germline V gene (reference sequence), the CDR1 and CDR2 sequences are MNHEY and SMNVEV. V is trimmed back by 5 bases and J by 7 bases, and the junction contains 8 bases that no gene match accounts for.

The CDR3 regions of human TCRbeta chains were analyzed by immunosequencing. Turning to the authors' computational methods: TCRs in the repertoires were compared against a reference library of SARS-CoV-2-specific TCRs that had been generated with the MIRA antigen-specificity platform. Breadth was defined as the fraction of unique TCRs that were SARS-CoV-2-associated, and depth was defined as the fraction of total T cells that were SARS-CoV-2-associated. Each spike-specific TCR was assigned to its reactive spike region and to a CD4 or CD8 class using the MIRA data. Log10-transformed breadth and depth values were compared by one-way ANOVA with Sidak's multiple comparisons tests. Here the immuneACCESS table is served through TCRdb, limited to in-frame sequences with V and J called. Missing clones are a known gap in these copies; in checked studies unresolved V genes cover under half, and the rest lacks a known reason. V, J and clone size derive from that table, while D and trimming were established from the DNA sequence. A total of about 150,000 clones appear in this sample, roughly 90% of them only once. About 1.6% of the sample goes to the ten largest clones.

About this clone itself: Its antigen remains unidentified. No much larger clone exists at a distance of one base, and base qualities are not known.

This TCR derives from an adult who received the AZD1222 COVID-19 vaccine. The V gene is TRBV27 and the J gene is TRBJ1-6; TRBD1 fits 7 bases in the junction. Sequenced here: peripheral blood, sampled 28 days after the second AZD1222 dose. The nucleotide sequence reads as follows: TGTGCCAGCAGTGCACAGGGGATGGCGAATTCACCCCTCCACTTT. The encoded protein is CASSAQGMANSPLHF.